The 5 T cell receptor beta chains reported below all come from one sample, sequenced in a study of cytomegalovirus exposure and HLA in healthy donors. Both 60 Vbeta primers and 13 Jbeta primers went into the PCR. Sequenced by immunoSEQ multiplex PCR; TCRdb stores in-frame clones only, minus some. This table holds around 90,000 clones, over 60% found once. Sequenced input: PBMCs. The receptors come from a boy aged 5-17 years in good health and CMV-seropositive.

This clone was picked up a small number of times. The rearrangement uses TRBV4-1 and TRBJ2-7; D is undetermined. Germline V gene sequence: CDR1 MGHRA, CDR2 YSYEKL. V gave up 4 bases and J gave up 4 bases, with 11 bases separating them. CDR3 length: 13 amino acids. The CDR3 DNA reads TGCGCCAGCAGCCGGTCACTCGAGTACGAGCAGTACTTC. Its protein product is CASSRSLEYEQYF.

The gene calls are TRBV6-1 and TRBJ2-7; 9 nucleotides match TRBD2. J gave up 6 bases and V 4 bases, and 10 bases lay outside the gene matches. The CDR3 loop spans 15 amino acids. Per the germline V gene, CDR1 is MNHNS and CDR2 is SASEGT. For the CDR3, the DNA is TGTGCCAGCAGTGCCTCAGAGCGGGGGGTTTTCGAGCAGTACTTC. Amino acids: CASSASERGVFEQYF.

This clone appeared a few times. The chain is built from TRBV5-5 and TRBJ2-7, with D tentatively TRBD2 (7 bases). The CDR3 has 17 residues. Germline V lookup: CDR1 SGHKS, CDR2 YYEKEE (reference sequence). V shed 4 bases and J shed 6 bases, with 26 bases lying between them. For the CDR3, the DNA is TGTGCCAGCAGCGCCAATGCCGCCTCCTACAGGGAGGGCGAGCAGTACTTC. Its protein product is CASSANAASYREGEQYF.

The CDR3 nucleotides are TGTGCCAGCAGCGTCGGGACTAGCGGCGTCTACGAGCAGTACTTC. Amino acid sequence: CASSVGTSGVYEQYF. The chain is built from TRBV9 and TRBJ2-7; 11 positions agree with TRBD2. The germline CDR1 and CDR2 sequences are SGDLS and YYNGEE. J was trimmed by 3 bases and V by 2 bases; bases with no gene match: 4. The CDR3 has 15 residues.

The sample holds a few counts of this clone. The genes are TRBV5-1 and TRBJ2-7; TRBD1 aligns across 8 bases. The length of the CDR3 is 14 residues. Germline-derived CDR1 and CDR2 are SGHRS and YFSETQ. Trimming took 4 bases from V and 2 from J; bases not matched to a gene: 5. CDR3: CASSPTGQAYEQYF. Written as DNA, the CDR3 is TGCGCCAGCAGCCCCACGGGACAGGCCTACGAGCAGTACTTC.